This T cell receptor (beta chain) was documented in a study of T cell changes during pregnancy in multiple sclerosis. The CDR3 is 16 amino acids. V lost 5 bases, J lost 7 bases, and 10 bases stayed unmatched. The germline gives CDR1 SGHAT, CDR2 FQNNGV. Only in-frame clones appear in the TCRdb table, and some are missing; sequencing was by immunoSEQ multiplex PCR. The sample contains 55,000 to 70,000 clones, about 89% of which appear only once. The TCR comes from a female donor with multiple sclerosis, enrolled in a pregnancy study. The rearrangement uses TRBV11-2 and TRBJ1-6; TRBD1 agrees at 8 bases. The sample here was peripheral blood, taken after pregnancy. The CDR3 nucleotides read TGTGCCAGCAGCCGGAAAGGGACAGGCGGCAATTCACCCCTCCACTTT. Protein product: CASSRKGTGGNSPLHF. The full variable domain, completed using reference TRBV11-2 and TRBJ1-6, is EAGVAQSPRYKIIEKRQSVAFWCNPISGHATLYWYQQILGQGPKLLIQFQNNGVVDDSQLPKDRFSAERLKGVDSTLKIQPAKLEDSAVYLCASSRKGTGGNSPLHFGNGTRLTVT.